This TCR beta chain was captured by sequencing in a study of CD8+ T cells in alopecia areata. Looking at the study overall: Treated patients were scored for severity by percent of scalp affected.

The V gene's germline CDR1 is SNHLY and CDR2 FYNNEI. V dropped 6 bases and J dropped 4 bases, with 12 bases sitting between them. This CDR3 spans 13 amino acids. Treatment: oral pan-JAK inhibitor, 5-10 mg twice daily. Investigators isolated RNA and reverse transcribed it into cDNA to act as the sequencing template. TCRdb keeps only in-frame clones here, not all; method: immunoSEQ multiplex PCR. The sample has about 210,000 clones; around two fifths are singletons. As to this clone: Antigen unknown.

Findings and caveats of the study: Sequences from scalp samples also cover resident alphabeta T cells of normal skin. Affected scalp, especially in alopecia totalis/universalis, had a higher clonality than normal scalp did.

The origin of this receptor is a human donor with alopecia areata. The chain combines TRBV2 with TRBJ2-5; the D call may be TRBD1 or TRBD2 (5 bases each). The sequencing here drew on CD4+ T cells sorted from blood, taken at approximately week 36, from a patient treated with tofacitinib. The CDR3 here is CASRLGPRETQYF. In DNA form, the CDR3 reads TGTGCCAGCAGACTGGGACCACGAGAGACCCAGTACTTC.